This T cell receptor (beta chain) was sequenced in a study of T cell responses to AZD1222 COVID-19 vaccine. The CDR3 contains 12 residues. Trimming removed 7 bases at V and 12 bases at J, with 13 bases between. Germline V CDR1 and CDR2: LGHNT, FRNRAP. This table comes from immunoSEQ multiplex PCR, and its TCRdb copy is limited to in-frame clones, with some not included. The table shows nearly 35,000 clones, with about 80% occurring only once. Some second doses came at about 4 weeks and others at about 12 weeks; these were pooled. The V gene is TRBV12-5, the J gene TRBJ1-6; D unresolved. The sequence derives from an adult who received the AZD1222 COVID-19 vaccine. Sequencing used peripheral blood, obtained 28 days after the second AZD1222 dose. In nucleotides, the CDR3 is TGTGCTAGTGCCAGAACCGGATTACCCCTCCACTTT. Translating gives CASARTGLPLHF.